This T cell receptor beta chain derives from a study of cytomegalovirus exposure and HLA in healthy donors. Across the whole study: The same platform was used for the 110 or so validation repertoires and the approximately 670 first-cohort repertoires, a later analysis reported.

This CDR3 spans 14 amino acids. Deletions cut 2 bases from V and 3 bases from J, with 12 bases between. CDR1 and CDR2 (germline): SGHKS, YYEKEE (reference sequence). TCRdb's copy holds only in-frame clones and misses some; the assay was immunoSEQ multiplex PCR. The profile shows about 130,000 clones, about 90% of them singletons. A note on this clone: Its cognate antigen is unknown.

Study-level findings and limits: As confirmed in vitro, a few CMV-associated chains were specific for CMV antigens. The classifier reportedly diagnosed cytomegalovirus status with high sensitivity and specificity.

The donors were members of the validation cohort comprising about 120 subjects, separate from the roughly 650-subject first cohort. The chain employs TRBV5-5 and TRBJ2-7, with D maybe TRBD1 (5 bases). The material sequenced was PBMCs. The sequence derives from a man aged 30-40 years in good health and CMV-seronegative. In DNA, the CDR3 is TGTGCCAGCAGCTTTCGGCAGGGCGGCTACGAGCAGTACTTC. It specifies CASSFRQGGYEQYF.